These 28 T cell receptor beta chains came from one sample sequenced in a study of blood T cells in healthy people across ages (dated by TCRdb to the mid-2010s). To prepare the library, 5' RACE was applied. Sequencing was carried out with an Illumina HiSeq 2500. A second roughly 6 to 11 cycle PCR used a sample-barcoded 5' primer and a J-beta primer mix. TCRdb ran its own pipeline on the public reads, namely fastp trimming at Q25 and MiXCR clone calling, and kept in-frame beta chains. One record per CDR3 amino acid sequence lists the most common genes and DNA. In this sample the table shows 800,000 to 950,000 distinct CDR3 sequences, roughly 28% of which occur a single time. Together, the top ten hold about 10% of the sample. This sample was also put to use in a study of T cells of mothers and their children.

The sample was blood. The receptor source for this set is a woman between 35 and 50 years old in good health.

This clonotype was counted many times. V usage is TRBV2 and J usage is TRBJ2-5; D gene ambiguous. Germline V gives CDR1 SNHLY, CDR2 FYNNEI. The CDR3 has 13 residues. V was shortened by 6 bases and J by 0 bases, with 8 bases between the two germline ends. CDR3 DNA sequence: TGTGCCAGCAGCGCGAGGTACCAAGAGACCCAGTACTTC. Translated: CASSARYQETQYF.

The chain joins TRBV12-3 or TRBV12-4 to TRBJ2-1; D might be TRBD1 (6 bases). Trimming took off 6 bases at V and 6 bases at J, with 12 bases between the two ends. This CDR3 region has 13 residues. Here the CDR3 DNA reads TGTGCCAGCAGCGGACAGAGGCGCAATGAGCAGTTCTTC. As protein: CASSGQRRNEQFF.

Only a few counts were recorded for this clonotype. A read error may explain this, as a much larger clone is one base away. The chain uses TRBV11-2 and TRBJ2-1; 7 bases align to TRBD1. CDR1 and CDR2 (germline): SGHAT, FQNNGV. The CDR3 covers 16 residues. V dropped 0 bases and J dropped 10; count of bases not matched to a gene: 12. The DNA for the CDR3 is TGTGCCAGCAGCTTAGAACAGGGGATGGGGCTTTACGAGCAGTTCTTC. This codes for CASSLEQGMGLYEQFF.

This sequence joins TRBV20-1 and TRBJ2-5; the match to TRBD1 covers 8 bases. The germline gives CDR1 DFQATT, CDR2 SNEGSKA (reference sequence). This CDR3 has 14 residues. Trimming took 3 bases from V and 1 from J; bases not matched to a gene: 4. CDR3 nucleotide sequence: TGCAGTGCTAGTCAGGGGGCTATCCAAGAGACCCAGTACTTC. This gives the protein CSASQGAIQETQYF.

The sample holds a few counts of this clonotype. The chain uses TRBV18 and TRBJ2-5; D call uncertain. This CDR3 is 13 amino acids long. Trimming cost V 4 bases and J 3 bases, with 9 bases left between them. Germline CDR1 KGHSH, CDR2 LQKENI. As DNA, the CDR3 is TGTGCCAGCTCACGAATTCAAAAAGAGACCCAGTACTTC. Translating it yields CASSRIQKETQYF.

This clonotype was counted only a few times. A much larger clonotype is one base distant, so this may be a read error. V and J are TRBV12-3 or TRBV12-4 and TRBJ2-1; possible D gene TRBD2, 7 bases. CDR3 length equals 15 residues. The V end lost 2 bases, the J end lost 2 bases, and 10 bases lay between the germline ends. The CDR3 DNA reads TGTGCCAGCAGTTTATGCGGGGGCCCCTACAATGAGCAGTTCTTC. The encoded protein is CASSLCGGPYNEQFF.

The CDR3 reads CASSLRHSGLMNTEAFF. The CDR3 DNA reads as TGTGCCAGCAGTTTACGGCACTCTGGACTTATGAACACTGAAGCTTTCTTT. The V call is TRBV28, the J call TRBJ1-1, with unresolved D. Germline assignment: CDR1 MDHEN and CDR2 SYDVKM. This CDR3 is 17 amino acids long. V lost 2 bases to trimming and J lost 0 bases, with 16 bases between them.

V gene TRBV28 combines with J gene TRBJ2-5; 11 nucleotides match TRBD2. The junction had 11 bases not matched to a gene; V was cut back by 5 bases and J by 3 bases. The CDR3 length is 17 residues. CDR1 is MDHEN and CDR2 is SYDVKM in the germline V gene. The CDR3 reads CASSNLLGTSGKETQYF. The CDR3 DNA is TGTGCCAGCAGTAACCTACTCGGGACTAGCGGAAAAGAGACCCAGTACTTC.

The CDR3, as DNA: TGTGCCAGCAGCTTGTGGGTGGTCCCCGTAAACACCGGGGAGCTGTTTTTT. Protein: CASSLWVVPVNTGELFF. V gene TRBV5-5 combines with J gene TRBJ2-2, with D hard to call. The CDR3 totals 17 residues. The ends were cut back, 1 base at V and 2 bases at J, with 15 bases in the middle. CDR1 SGHKS and CDR2 YYEKEE come from the germline V gene (reference sequence).

The sample holds many counts of this clonotype. V and J are TRBV7-2 and TRBJ2-6; 7 nucleotides align to TRBD1. Germline V gene sequence: CDR1 SGHTA, CDR2 FQGNSA. V was pared by 5 bases and J by 0 bases, with 7 bases of the junction left unmatched. CDR3 length: 17 amino acids. This CDR3 is CASSKKTGNSGANVLTF. For the CDR3, the DNA is TGTGCCAGCAGCAAAAAGACAGGGAACTCTGGGGCCAACGTCCTGACTTTC.

DNA of the CDR3: TGCGCCAGCAGCTTACGCACGATTTCGACTAGCGGGCCCCAAGAGACCCAGTACTTC. Its translation is CASSLRTISTSGPQETQYF. The chain employs TRBV5-1 and TRBJ2-5, with 10 bases that match TRBD2. After removal of 2 bases from V and 1 base from J, the junction contained 14 bases not matched to a gene. CDR3 size: 19 residues. Germline V CDR1 and CDR2: SGHRS, YFSETQ.

V gene TRBV2 combines with J gene TRBJ2-2, with 8 nucleotides matching TRBD1. J was trimmed by 7 bases and V by 6 bases; bases with no gene match: 7. The CDR3 covers 14 residues. The germline CDR1 and CDR2 sequences are SNHLY and FYNNEI. The CDR3 is CASRNQGAGGELFF. CDR3 nucleotides: TGTGCCAGCAGGAACCAGGGGGCGGGCGGGGAGCTGTTTTTT.

This clonotype appeared many times. The rearrangement links TRBV7-3 to TRBJ2-1; D gene unclear. CDR1 SGHTA and CDR2 FQGTGA come from the germline V gene. The CDR3 consists of 15 residues. V lost 3 bases and J 5 bases, leaving 14 bases between the germline ends. Here the CDR3 reads CASSLVEIPNNEQFF. CDR3 in DNA: TGTGCCAGCAGCTTGGTCGAAATCCCTAACAATGAGCAGTTCTTC.

This clonotype came up a few times. The J gene is TRBJ1-1, the V gene TRBV5-1; D uncertain. Trimming cost V 0 bases and J 5 bases, with 8 bases left between them. This CDR3 has 13 amino acids. CDR1 SGHRS and CDR2 YFSETQ come from the germline V gene. The CDR3 DNA is TGCGCCAGCAGCTTGGGGGATTGGACTGAAGCTTTCTTT. Its protein product is CASSLGDWTEAFF.

The chain links TRBV20-1 to TRBJ2-2; perhaps TRBD1 as D (5 bases). The germline V gene has CDR1 DFQATT and CDR2 SNEGSKA (reference sequence). The CDR3 has 14 residues. V dropped 6 bases and J dropped 5 bases, with 16 bases sitting between them. CDR3 sequence (DNA): TGCAGTGCGAGCAGACAGTACGGTACCGGGGAGCTGTTTTTT. It translates to CSASRQYGTGELFF.

Points on this clonotype: A much larger clone sits a single nucleotide away, making a read error possible. The gene calls are TRBV7-9 and TRBJ2-1, with 7 bases matching TRBD2. V trimming: 5 bases; J trimming: 10 bases; junction bases outside the gene matches: 14. The CDR3 loop spans 15 amino acids. CDR1 is SEHNR and CDR2 is FQNEAQ in the germline V gene (reference sequence). In nucleotides, the CDR3 is TGTGCCAGCAGCCCTCGGACTAGGGTCTGGATCGAGCAGTTCTTC. Residues: CASSPRTRVWIEQFF.

The chain carries TRBV4-3 and TRBJ2-1; D ambiguous. The DNA end is more similar to TRBJ2-7, so the J call may be wrong. Germline values: CDR1 LGHNA, CDR2 YSLEER. This CDR3 region has 17 residues. This chain's CDR3 is CASSQSKGSVAYNEQYF. The CDR3 nucleotides read TGCGCCAGCAGCCAGAGTAAAGGAAGCGTAGCCTACAATGAGCAGTACTTC.

This clonotype showed up just a few times. The J gene is TRBJ1-2, the V gene TRBV7-9, with unresolved D. The germline gives CDR1 SEHNR, CDR2 FQNEAQ (reference sequence). The CDR3 is 11 residues long. For the CDR3, the DNA is TGTACCCCTGGCGGTCCAGATGGCTACACCTTC. It codes for CTPGGPDGYTF.

This clonotype was observed many times. The V and J genes are TRBV3-1 and TRBJ2-7; 8 bases match TRBD2. Trimming at V came to 4 bases and at J to 2 bases, leaving 10 bases not matched to a gene. Germline CDR1 and CDR2: LGHDT and YNNKEL (reference sequence). The CDR3 runs 16 residues. CDR3 bases: TGTGCCAGCAGCCCCGCGGGGGGCGGAAGTACCTACGAGCAGTACTTC. Its protein is CASSPAGGGSTYEQYF.

This clonotype was recorded many times. The V and J genes are TRBV6-5 and TRBJ2-7, with D possibly being TRBD1 (6 bases). CDR3 size: 13 residues. Trimming left V 5 bases short and J 4 bases short, with 12 bases between. Germline V lookup: CDR1 MNHEY, CDR2 SVGAGI. DNA for the CDR3: TGTGCCAGCAGTACCCCGGACAGTTACGAGCAGTACTTC. This codes for CASSTPDSYEQYF.

This clonotype was detected a few times. The chain employs TRBV7-2 and TRBJ2-3, with D possibly TRBD2 on 5 matching bases. CDR3 size: 14 residues. V lost 4 bases and J lost 6, with 14 bases in between. Germline V gene data show CDR1 as SGHTA and CDR2 as FQGNSA. CDR3 sequence: CASSSRAGGDTQYF. DNA for the CDR3: TGTGCCAGCAGCTCCCGGGCAGGCGGGGATACGCAGTATTTT.

This chain links TRBV5-1 with TRBJ1-2, with D perhaps matching TRBD1 (5 bases). The CDR3 runs to 14 residues. Germline lookup yields CDR1 SGHRS and CDR2 YFSETQ. The V and J ends lost 1 base and 8 bases respectively, with 15 bases between them. The CDR3 is CASSLFLDGDGYTF. The CDR3, as DNA: TGCGCCAGCAGCTTGTTTCTCGACGGGGACGGCTACACCTTC.

There are many counts of this clonotype. The rearrangement links TRBV12-3 or TRBV12-4 to TRBJ2-3, with D maybe TRBD1 (6 bases). The CDR3 has 14 residues. V was shortened by 6 bases and J by 1 base, with 11 bases between the two germline ends. CDR3 sequence reads: CASSRQARTDTQYF. In DNA form, the CDR3 reads TGTGCCAGCAGCCGACAGGCTCGCACAGATACGCAGTATTTT.

The chain is built from TRBV11-2 and TRBJ2-5; TRBD2 might be the D (6 bases). The V and J ends lost 7 bases and 3 bases respectively, with 12 bases between them. This CDR3 is built from 13 residues. CDR1 is SGHAT, CDR2 FQNNGV, per germline. Written as DNA, the CDR3 is TGTGCCAGCAACCAGGGACTCAAAGAGACCCAGTACTTC. This gives the protein CASNQGLKETQYF.

The J gene is TRBJ2-1, the V gene TRBV20-1; TRBD1 is a possible D gene (6 bases). Trimming cost V 7 bases and J 3 bases, with 10 bases left between them. CDR3 size: 12 residues. Germline V CDR1 and CDR2: DFQATT, SNEGSKA (reference sequence). The CDR3 DNA is TGCAGTGAAGGGGGACACTACAATGAGCAGTTCTTC. This codes for CSEGGHYNEQFF.

This clonotype has a handful of counts. The chain carries TRBV27 and TRBJ1-2; tentatively, D is TRBD1 (5 bases). This CDR3 spans 13 amino acids. Germline lookup yields CDR1 MNHEY and CDR2 SMNVEV (reference sequence). V was clipped by 3 bases and J by 9 bases, with 14 bases between them. The CDR3 loop reads CASSFEGLGSYTF. The CDR3 DNA reads TGTGCCAGCAGTTTCGAGGGGTTGGGAAGCTACACCTTC.

This clonotype was picked up a small number of times. The chain carries TRBV18 and TRBJ2-7; D may match TRBD1 or TRBD2 (5 bases each). V was clipped by 4 bases and J by 1 base, with 11 bases between them. The CDR3 loop spans 14 amino acids. Germline CDR1 and CDR2: KGHSH and LQKENI. CDR3 amino acids: CASSLGTISYEQYF. The CDR3 DNA reads TGTGCCAGCTCACTTGGGACGATATCCTACGAGCAGTACTTC. The full variable domain, completed using reference TRBV18 and TRBJ2-7, is NAGVMQNPRHLVRRRGQEARLRCSPMKGHSHVYWYRQLPEEGLKFMVYLQKENIIDESGMPKERFSAEFPKEGPSILRIQQVVRGDSAAYFCASSLGTISYEQYFGPGTRLTVT.

Ten or more counts support this clonotype. The J gene is TRBJ2-6, the V gene TRBV7-3; D is perhaps TRBD1 (7 bases). Between the trimmed V and J ends, which lost 5 bases and 0 bases, there was a span of 23 bases. Germline V gene sequence: CDR1 SGHTA, CDR2 FQGTGA. The CDR3 loop spans 20 amino acids. CDR3 sequence: CASSLYAQGGEGSGANVLTF. In DNA form, the CDR3 reads TGTGCCAGCAGCCTTTACGCCCAGGGGGGTGAGGGCTCTGGGGCCAACGTCCTGACTTTC.